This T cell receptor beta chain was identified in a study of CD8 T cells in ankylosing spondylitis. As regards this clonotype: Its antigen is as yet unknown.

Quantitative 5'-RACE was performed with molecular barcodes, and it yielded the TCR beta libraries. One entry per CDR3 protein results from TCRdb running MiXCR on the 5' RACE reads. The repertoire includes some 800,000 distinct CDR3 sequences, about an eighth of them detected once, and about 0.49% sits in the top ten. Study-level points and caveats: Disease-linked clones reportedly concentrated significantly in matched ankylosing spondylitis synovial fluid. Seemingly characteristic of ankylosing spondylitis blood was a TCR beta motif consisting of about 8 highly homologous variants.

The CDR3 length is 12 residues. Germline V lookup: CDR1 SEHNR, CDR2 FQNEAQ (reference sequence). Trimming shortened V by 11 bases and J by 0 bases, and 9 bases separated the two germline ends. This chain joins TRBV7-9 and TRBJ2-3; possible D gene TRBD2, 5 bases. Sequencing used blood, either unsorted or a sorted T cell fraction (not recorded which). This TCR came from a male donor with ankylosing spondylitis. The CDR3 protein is CALAKSTDTQYF. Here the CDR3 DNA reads TGTGCCCTAGCCAAGAGCACAGATACGCAGTATTTT.